This is a list of T cell receptor beta chains from one sample in a study of CD8+ T cells in alopecia areata. Produced via immunoSEQ multiplex PCR; TCRdb's table is partial and in-frame only. The sample consists of roughly 230,000 clones, 43% of them appearing once. Sequences were derived from CD4+ T cells sorted from blood, sampled around week 37, from a patient treated with tofacitinib. The origin of the receptors is a human donor with alopecia areata. Both conserved end residues are part of each CDR3. Each record gives: CDR3 DNA, CDR3 protein, V gene, D gene, clone size, J gene. The D gene is left open where the match is weak. A row's size may be missing; if present it is once, few, many or a size class.

TGTGCCACCAGCACCCTCACCCCAAGGGGGGAGCTGTTTTTT | CATSTLTPRGELFF | TRBV15 | - | - | TRBJ2-2
TGCGCCAGCAGCCAAGTTACGGGTCTAACCACCGGGGAGCTGTTTTTT | CASSQVTGLTTGELFF | TRBV4-1 | - | few | TRBJ2-2
TGTGCCAGCAGTATCGGGTTGCAGGACTATGGCTACACCTTC | CASSIGLQDYGYTF | TRBV2 | - | - | TRBJ1-2
TGTGCCTGGAATACAGGGGTGCTTTCTATTAGCAATCAGCCCCAGCATTTT | CAWNTGVLSISNQPQHF | TRBV30 | TRBD1 | few | TRBJ1-5
TGTGCCAGCAGTTTCCGGCCCTTAAGGGACGGCTCCTACGAGCAGTACTTC | CASSFRPLRDGSYEQYF | TRBV27 | - | - | TRBJ2-7
TGTGCCAGCAGCCGCGGGCCTTCCTACGAGCAGTACTTC | CASSRGPSYEQYF | TRBV6-5 | - | few | TRBJ2-7
TGCGCCAGCAGCTTCAGCGGGAGTCGGTACAATGAGCAGTTCTTC | CASSFSGSRYNEQFF | TRBV5-1 | TRBD2 | few | TRBJ2-1
TGCAGCGTTGTATCGGAACTAGCGGGTTCCTACGAGCAGTACTTC | CSVVSELAGSYEQYF | TRBV29-1 | TRBD2 | once | TRBJ2-7
TGTGCCAGCAGCCGGACAGGCTCAACCGGGAAGACCCAGTACTTC | CASSRTGSTGKTQYF | TRBV6-5 | TRBD1 | - | TRBJ2-5
TGTGCCAGCAGCCAAGATCACAGTTCCTACGAGCAGTACTTC | CASSQDHSSYEQYF | TRBV4-2 | - | - | TRBJ2-7
TGTGCCAGCAGTACGCCCGGGACTCAAGAGACCCAGTACTTC | CASSTPGTQETQYF | TRBV7-2 | - | once | TRBJ2-5
TGCGCCAGCAGCTTGTCCTACATCGAAGATACGCAGTATTTT | CASSLSYIEDTQYF | TRBV5-1 | - | - | TRBJ2-3
TGTGCCAGCAGCTCGGCCGGGAGCTACTACGAGCAGTACTTC | CASSSAGSYYEQYF | TRBV7-6 | - | once | TRBJ2-7
TGCAGCGTTGAGAGGGGATATGGCTACACCTTC | CSVERGYGYTF | TRBV29-1 | - | few | TRBJ1-2
TGCGCCAGCAGCTTGGGGGGTATGAACACTGAAGCTTTCTTT | CASSLGGMNTEAFF | TRBV5-1 | - | - | TRBJ1-1
TGTGCCAGCAGCTTTGACAGGTCTGGCATCGAGCAGTACTTC | CASSFDRSGIEQYF | TRBV7-2 | - | - | TRBJ2-7
TGTGCCAGCAGGGGAGGGAGCTCCTACAATGAGCAGTTCTTC | CASRGGSSYNEQFF | TRBV2 | TRBD2 | few | TRBJ2-1
TGTGCCAGCAGCACAAGCTTCGAGGAGTTCTTC | CASSTSFEEFF | TRBV11-2 | - | - | TRBJ2-1
TGCAGTGCTGGCCCCTCTAAGCAGTTCTTC | CSAGPSKQFF | TRBV20-1 | - | - | TRBJ2-1
TGCGCCAGCAGCTCCGGGACAGGGTCGGACTATGGCTACACCTTC | CASSSGTGSDYGYTF | TRBV5-1 | TRBD1 | - | TRBJ1-2
TGCAGCGTTGACAGGGTGGACTATGGCTACACCTTC | CSVDRVDYGYTF | TRBV29-1 | - | few | TRBJ1-2
TGCGCCAGCAGCCAAGCAGGGGGCTCAACTAATGAAAAACTGTTTTTT | CASSQAGGSTNEKLFF | TRBV4-1 | TRBD1 | - | TRBJ1-4
TGCAGCGTCGATCTTGGACATGTACAAGAGACCCAGTACTTC | CSVDLGHVQETQYF | TRBV29-1 | - | - | TRBJ2-5
TGTGCCAGCAGCCCCCTCCTCGGCTTCATATATGGCTACACCTTC | CASSPLLGFIYGYTF | TRBV7-2 | - | - | TRBJ1-2
TGTGCCTGCAGCAGGGGGCATGAGGAAAAACTGTTTTTT | CACSRGHEEKLFF | TRBV30 | TRBD1 | few | TRBJ1-4